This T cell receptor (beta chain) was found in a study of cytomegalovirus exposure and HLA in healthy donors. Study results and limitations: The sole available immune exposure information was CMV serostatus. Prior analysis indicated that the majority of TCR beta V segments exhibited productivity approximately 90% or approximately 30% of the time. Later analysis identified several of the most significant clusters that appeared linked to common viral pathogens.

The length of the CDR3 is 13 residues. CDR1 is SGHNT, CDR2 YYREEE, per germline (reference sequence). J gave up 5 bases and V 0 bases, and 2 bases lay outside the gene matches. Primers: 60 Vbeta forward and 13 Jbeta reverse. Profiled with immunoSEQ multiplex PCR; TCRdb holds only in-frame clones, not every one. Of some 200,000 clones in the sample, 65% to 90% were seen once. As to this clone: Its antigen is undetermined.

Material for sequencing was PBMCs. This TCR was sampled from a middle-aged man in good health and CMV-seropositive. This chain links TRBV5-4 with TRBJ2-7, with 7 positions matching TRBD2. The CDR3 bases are TGTGCCAGCAGCTTGGGGCGGGGGAACGAGCAGTACTTC. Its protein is CASSLGRGNEQYF.